This TCR beta chain emerged from a study of T cells in Graves' hyperthyroidism and ophthalmopathy. TCR beta CDR3 region amplification was performed from RNA transcripts. With the HTBI primer set, the TCR CDR3 went through a first round of RT-PCR. MiXCR was run by TCRdb on the multiplex PCR reads, yielding one entry per CDR3 protein. The sample includes roughly 500,000 distinct CDR3 sequences, roughly a quarter of them seen just once. It was uncontrolled infection, other autoimmune disease, pregnancy or lactation that excluded patients. The diagnoses drew upon clinical symptoms, serum thyroxine and TRAb, thyroid ultrasound and orbital computed tomography. Study observations and caveats: The model anticipated ophthalmopathy a median approximately 6.6 months pre-onset.

J was trimmed by 0 bases and V by 5 bases; bases with no gene match: 4. This CDR3 has 15 residues. This clonotype was seen once. As yet, its antigen is unknown. This TCR was sampled from a woman under 40 with Graves' ophthalmopathy. The chain couples TRBV12-3 or TRBV12-4 to TRBJ1-2, with 9 bases that match TRBD1. Input material: blood. The CDR3 DNA reads as TGTGCCAGCAGTACCCGGACAGGGGCTAACTATGGCTACACCTTC. It encodes CASSTRTGANYGYTF.